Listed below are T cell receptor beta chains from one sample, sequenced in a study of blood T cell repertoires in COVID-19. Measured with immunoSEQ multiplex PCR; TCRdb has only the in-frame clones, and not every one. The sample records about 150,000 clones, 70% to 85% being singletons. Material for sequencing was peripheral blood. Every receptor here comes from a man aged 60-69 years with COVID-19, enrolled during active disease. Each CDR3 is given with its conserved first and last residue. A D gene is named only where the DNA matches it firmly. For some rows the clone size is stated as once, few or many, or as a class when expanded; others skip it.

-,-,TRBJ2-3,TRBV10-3,CAISVQDTDTQYF,TGTGCCATCAGTGTACAGGACACAGATACGCAGTATTTT
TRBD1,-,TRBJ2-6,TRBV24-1,CATSGQGAWGANVLTF,TGTGCCACCTCCGGACAGGGGGCCTGGGGGGCCAACGTCCTGACTTTC
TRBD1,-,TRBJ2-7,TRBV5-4,CASSTGGLTSYEQYF,TGTGCCAGCAGCACAGGGGGCTTGACCTCCTACGAGCAGTACTTC
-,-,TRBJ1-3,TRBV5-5,CASSLDWAGNTIYF,TGTGCCAGCAGCTTGGACTGGGCGGGAAACACCATATATTTT
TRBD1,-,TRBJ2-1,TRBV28,CASSLWGTGFNEQFF,TGTGCCAGCAGTTTATGGGGGACAGGGTTCAATGAGCAGTTCTTC
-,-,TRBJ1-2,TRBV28,CASSLYVTAGNYGYTF,TGTGCCAGCAGTTTATATGTGACGGCAGGCAACTATGGCTACACCTTC
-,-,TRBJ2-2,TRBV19,CASSAQGQLNTGELFF,TGTGCCAGTAGTGCGCAGGGTCAGTTGAACACCGGGGAGCTGTTTTTT
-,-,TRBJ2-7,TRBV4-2,CASSQAPEEGYEQYF,TGTGCCAGCAGCCAAGCTCCCGAAGAGGGTTACGAGCAGTACTTC
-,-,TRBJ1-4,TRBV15,CATSRAGRGGANEKLFF,TGTGCCACCAGCAGAGCCGGGAGGGGGGGAGCTAATGAAAAACTGTTTTTT
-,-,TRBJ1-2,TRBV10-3,CAISGGDSTFQGYTF,TGTGCCATCAGTGGGGGGGACTCAACGTTTCAGGGCTACACCTTC
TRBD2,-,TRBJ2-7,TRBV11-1,CASSQGTSGAYEQYF,TGTGCCAGCAGCCAGGGGACTAGCGGAGCCTACGAGCAGTACTTC
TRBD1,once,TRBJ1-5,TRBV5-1,CASSTTGQVNQPQHF,TGCGCCAGCAGCACGACGGGACAGGTAAATCAGCCCCAGCATTTT
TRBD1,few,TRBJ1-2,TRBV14,CASSLPGQGHYGYTF,TGTGCCAGCAGCCTACCGGGACAGGGACACTATGGCTACACCTTC
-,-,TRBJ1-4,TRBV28,CAISAGAATNEKLFF,TGTGCCATCAGTGCGGGGGCAGCAACTAATGAAAAACTGTTTTTT
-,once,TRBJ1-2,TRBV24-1,CATSDPGHKNYGYTF,TGTGCCACCAGTGACCCGGGACACAAGAACTATGGCTACACCTTC
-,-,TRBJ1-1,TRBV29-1,CSVHHSNTEAFF,TGCAGCGTACACCATTCGAACACTGAAGCTTTCTTT
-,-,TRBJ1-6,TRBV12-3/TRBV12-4,CASSRRSNSPLHF,TGTGCCAGCAGTCGCCGCAGTAATTCACCCCTCCACTTT
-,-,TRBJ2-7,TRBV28,CASSPPTGRRYEQYF,TGTGCCAGCAGTCCGCCGACAGGGAGGAGATACGAGCAGTACTTC
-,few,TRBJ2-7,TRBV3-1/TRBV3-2,CASSQVGFRESSYEQYF,TGTGCCAGCAGCCAAGTCGGCTTCCGGGAGAGCTCCTACGAGCAGTACTTC
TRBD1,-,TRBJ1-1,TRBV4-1,CASSQPGQLNTEAFF,TGCGCCAGCAGCCAACCGGGACAGCTGAACACTGAAGCTTTCTTT
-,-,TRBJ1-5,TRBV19,CASSLPRGSNQPQHF,TGTGCCAGTAGTCTCCCCAGGGGTAGCAATCAGCCCCAGCATTTT
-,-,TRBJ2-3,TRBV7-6,CASSLGGASTDTQYF,TGTGCCAGCAGCTTAGGCGGGGCGTCCACAGATACGCAGTATTTT
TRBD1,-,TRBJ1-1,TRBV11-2,CASSPDRAGGRAFF,TGTGCCAGCAGCCCAGATCGGGCAGGGGGCCGAGCTTTCTTT
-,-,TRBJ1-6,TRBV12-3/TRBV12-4,CASSWYENSPLHF,TGTGCCAGCAGTTGGTATGAGAATTCACCCCTCCACTTT
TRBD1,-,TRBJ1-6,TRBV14,CASSQRGQGSPLHF,TGTGCCAGCAGCCAAAGGGGACAGGGTTCACCCCTCCACTTT
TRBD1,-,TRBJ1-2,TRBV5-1,CASSINPGQSYGYTF,TGCGCCAGCAGCATTAATCCGGGACAGAGCTATGGCTACACCTTC